The clone carrying this T cell receptor (beta chain) was seen a handful of times. Its antigen remains unidentified. Sequenced with the Oncomine TCR Beta short-read assay was DNA taken from cultured CD4+ T cells. TCRdb independently ran MiXCR on the PCR reads; one entry per CDR3 protein. The table includes 17,000 or so distinct CDR3 sequences, approximately 22% detected once. The source of the sample is a study of vaccination and CD4 T cells after COVID-19. Study-wide background: Convalescent persons amounted to six males plus four females, two of whom were Hispanic.

Whole-study findings and limits: Convalescent patients' clones that were vaccine-specific were spike mono-reactive in 304 of 307 cases.

Treatment here: roughly nine-day PBMC culture with coronavirus spike peptide pools or control peptides (ViraFEST assay). Peptide-pool expansion of antigen-specific T cells preceded TCR sequencing in ViraFEST. This receptor was obtained from a human donor with COVID-19. Sequenced material: cultured CD4+ T cells from blood.

As DNA, the CDR3 is TGTGCCAGTAGATCCTCGGGACTTGGTGAAAAACTGTTTTTT. Translation: CASRSSGLGEKLFF. The chain is built from TRBV19 and TRBJ1-4; D possibly corresponds to TRBD1 (5 bases). Germline-derived CDR1 and CDR2 are LNHDA and SQIVND (reference sequence). The V gene lost 6 bases and the J gene lost 7 bases, with 15 bases spanning the gap. The CDR3 length is 14 residues.